This TCR beta chain was sequenced in a study of T cell responses to AZD1222 COVID-19 vaccine. V lost 7 bases, J lost 2 bases, and 14 bases lay in between. The CDR3 runs 14 residues. Germline V gene data show CDR1 as LNHDA and CDR2 as SQIVND (reference sequence). As to this clone: The antigen is unknown.

Profiled with immunoSEQ multiplex PCR; TCRdb holds only in-frame clones, not every one. The sample has 150,000 or so clones, around 93% seen once. Study-wide findings and caveats: White British donors predominated, females outnumbered males, and clonal diversity was possibly underestimated.

The sequencing used peripheral blood, collected 28 days after the second AZD1222 dose. The J gene is TRBJ1-2, the V gene TRBV19; the D is unclear. The source of this sequence is an adult who received the AZD1222 COVID-19 vaccine. CDR3 bases: TGTGCCAGTATTACCGGAGGTTCAAACTATGGCTACACCTTC. It yields the protein CASITGGSNYGYTF.